This paragraph reports one T cell receptor (beta chain). The method was immunoSEQ multiplex PCR; TCRdb's version includes in-frame clones alone and lacks a portion of them. The sample has approximately 2.5 million clones; 93% are singletons. Free of recent acute infections or vaccinations, the donors were healthy HIV-negative adults. Each sample came from a Caucasian adult donor living in Nashville, Tennessee. This entry comes from a study of shared clonotypes between healthy human individuals. Overall study context: Per-donor plates numbered three CD4 naive, three CD4 memory, two CD8 naive and one CD8 memory.

Germline V lookup: CDR1 SGHRS, CDR2 YFSETQ. The V and J ends lost 0 bases and 1 base respectively, with 13 bases between them. This CDR3 region has 16 residues. The TCR comes from a man younger than 35 in good health. Some clones in this sample may be carry-over from other donors' samples. The chain couples TRBV5-1 to TRBJ1-2, with D perhaps matching TRBD1 (5 bases). Sequenced material: naive CD4+ T cells from PBMCs. Subset described: CD45RA+ positively selected. In DNA, the CDR3 is TGCGCCAGCAGCTTGGGCAGGGTAGGGGATAACTATGGCTACACCTTC. Protein sequence: CASSLGRVGDNYGYTF.